A single sample gave rise to the 27 T cell receptor beta chains below, sequenced in a study of blood T cell repertoires in COVID-19. The data were produced by immunoSEQ multiplex PCR, yet TCRdb's version contains in-frame clones alone and is incomplete. The sample lists about 330,000 clones, roughly 83% occurring once. Sequences were obtained from peripheral blood. The origin of the receptors is a woman aged 50 to 60 with acute or convalescent COVID-19.

This clone was seen only once. The gene calls are TRBV27 and TRBJ1-5; 10 positions match TRBD1. The CDR3 has 16 amino acids. J lost 7 bases, V lost 6 bases, and 12 bases had no gene match. CDR1 is MNHEY, CDR2 SMNVEV, per germline (reference sequence). The CDR3 nucleotides are TGTGCCAGCAGGACAGGGGGCGCGGTTCCGGAGCAGCCCCAGCATTTT. It codes for CASRTGGAVPEQPQHF.

The chain recombines TRBV5-1 with TRBJ2-1; 12 positions match TRBD2. CDR1 SGHRS and CDR2 YFSETQ come from the germline V gene. V dropped 0 bases and J dropped 0; count of bases not matched to a gene: 13. The length of the CDR3 is 21 residues. The CDR3 protein is CASSLAHRLAGAAPSYNEQFF. The CDR3 coding sequence is TGCGCCAGCAGCTTGGCCCACCGACTAGCGGGAGCGGCCCCCTCCTACAATGAGCAGTTCTTC.

The chain links TRBV2 to TRBJ2-5; weak D call: TRBD1 (6 bases). The germline V gene encodes CDR1 SNHLY and CDR2 FYNNEI. Between the trimmed V and J ends, which lost 9 bases and 5 bases, there was a span of 13 bases. The CDR3 covers 12 residues. The CDR3 spells CASPRDMETQYF. The CDR3 coding sequence is TGTGCCAGTCCCCGGGACATGGAGACCCAGTACTTC.

This clone was seen a single time. The chain joins TRBV5-1 to TRBJ2-5; TRBD1 matches 11 bases. The CDR3 loop spans 17 amino acids. V was clipped by 5 bases and J by 2 bases; unmatched bases: 11. Germline CDR1 is SGHRS and CDR2 is YFSETQ. CDR3 sequence: CASRGQGAVITQETQYF. CDR3 sequence (DNA): TGCGCCAGCAGAGGACAGGGGGCCGTTATTACTCAAGAGACCCAGTACTTC.

J is TRBJ2-1 and V is TRBV9, with D perhaps TRBD2 (5 bases). Germline V gene lookup returns CDR1 SGDLS and CDR2 YYNGEE. Trimming shortened V by 2 bases and J by 1 base, and 19 bases separated the two germline ends. CDR3 size: 18 residues. CDR3 DNA: TGTGCCAGCAGCGTTAGGTCGGGGAAATCCCCATCCTACAATGAGCAGTTCTTC. Protein product: CASSVRSGKSPSYNEQFF.

This chain connects TRBV20-1 to TRBJ2-7; 7 bases map to TRBD2. This CDR3 is built from 14 residues. The germline gives CDR1 DFQATT, CDR2 SNEGSKA (reference sequence). V shed 3 bases, J shed 4 bases, and the junction held 9 bases outside the gene matches. CDR3 nucleotides: TGCAGTGCTAGTAGTTCGGCTAGCGGATACGAGCAGTACTTC. Its protein is CSASSSASGYEQYF.

J is TRBJ2-7 and V is TRBV5-5, with D unclear. Trimming took 4 bases from V and 3 from J, leaving 17 bases between them. Per the germline V gene, CDR1 is SGHKS and CDR2 is YYEKEE (reference sequence). The CDR3 is 15 amino acids. The DNA for the CDR3 is TGTGCCAGCAGCCGCTCGACTCTCGGGTTCTACGAGCAGTACTTC. This codes for CASSRSTLGFYEQYF.

The chain is built from TRBV2 and TRBJ2-4; 10 nucleotides line up with TRBD2. The CDR3 loop spans 14 amino acids. V shed 7 bases, J shed 8 bases, and the junction held 8 bases outside the gene matches. Germline V gives CDR1 SNHLY, CDR2 FYNNEI. CDR3 region: CASIQASGRHIQYF. The CDR3 nucleotides are TGTGCCAGCATACAAGCTAGCGGGAGACACATTCAGTACTTC.

This chain joins TRBV6-5 and TRBJ1-2; 8 bases are shared with TRBD1. Trimming at V came to 0 bases and at J to 6 bases, leaving 3 bases not matched to a gene. The germline gives CDR1 MNHEY, CDR2 SVGAGI. CDR3 length: 14 amino acids. The CDR3, as DNA: TGTGCCAGCAGTTACTCGGCAGGGGGCGATGGCTACACCTTC. Translating it yields CASSYSAGGDGYTF.

The rearrangement joins TRBV9 to TRBJ1-3, with D maybe TRBD1 (6 bases). Trimming removed 2 bases at V and 3 bases at J, with 12 bases between. The CDR3 is 15 residues long. The germline V gene encodes CDR1 SGDLS and CDR2 YYNGEE. Written as DNA, the CDR3 is TGTGCCAGCAGCGTTTTATCAGGGGATGGAAACACCATATATTTT. Translation gives CASSVLSGDGNTIYF.

The chain recombines TRBV5-6 with TRBJ1-2; TRBD1 agrees at 10 bases. The germline V gene has CDR1 SGHDT and CDR2 YYEEEE. The length of the CDR3 is 17 residues. J lost 5 bases, V lost 1 base, and 11 bases had no gene match. The CDR3 loop is CASSLIGDRGRGYGYTF. The CDR3 DNA reads as TGTGCCAGCAGCTTGATCGGCGACAGGGGGCGAGGATATGGCTACACCTTC.

This clone was found once. The rearrangement links TRBV27 to TRBJ2-7, with TRBD1 matching over 8 bases. The CDR3 length is 14 residues. CDR1 is MNHEY and CDR2 is SMNVEV in the germline V gene (reference sequence). V shed 1 base and J 6 bases; nucleotides not matched to a gene: 5. Here the CDR3 reads CASSLWTGWAEQYF. In DNA, the CDR3 is TGTGCCAGCAGTTTATGGACAGGGTGGGCCGAGCAGTACTTC.

The sample holds one count of this clone. The chain carries TRBV9 and TRBJ2-1; 8 nucleotides match TRBD2. The V gene end was trimmed by 0 bases and the J gene end by 7 bases; junction bases not matched to a gene: 6. Germline loops: CDR1 SGDLS, CDR2 YYNGEE. The CDR3 sequence is 15 residues long. The CDR3 coding sequence is TGTGCCAGCAGCGTAGCCAGGACGGGGGGGAATGAGCAGTTCTTC. It codes for CASSVARTGGNEQFF.

The J gene is TRBJ1-5, the V gene TRBV7-6; a possible D gene is TRBD1 (5 bases). The CDR3 length is 17 residues. Germline assignment: CDR1 SGHVS and CDR2 FNYEAQ. With 0 bases removed from V and 5 bases from J, the gap between germline ends came to 17 bases. For the CDR3, the DNA is TGTGCCAGCAGCTTAGCGCTATCAGGGAGGCGACATCAGCCCCAGCATTTT. This sequence encodes CASSLALSGRRHQPQHF.

The V gene is TRBV19, the J gene TRBJ1-5; 9 positions match TRBD1. The CDR3 is 18 residues long. Looked up from germline, CDR1 is LNHDA and CDR2 is SQIVND (reference sequence). The V and J ends lost 7 bases and 0 bases, in that order; junction bases with no gene match: 13. CDR3: CASIGPRDRDYSNQPQHF. The CDR3 DNA reads TGTGCCAGTATCGGACCCCGGGACAGGGATTATAGCAATCAGCCCCAGCATTTT.

The chain recombines TRBV5-6 with TRBJ2-1, with TRBD1 identical over 10 bases. Per the germline V gene, CDR1 is SGHDT and CDR2 is YYEEEE. The CDR3 has 16 residues. V shed 2 bases, J shed 8 bases, and the junction held 10 bases outside the gene matches. CDR3 nucleotide sequence: TGTGCCAGCAGCTTACCCGGGACAGGGGCTTTCGATGAGCAGTTCTTC. This gives the protein CASSLPGTGAFDEQFF.

V gene TRBV9 combines with J gene TRBJ2-7, with 7 nucleotides matching TRBD1. V was pared by 3 bases and J by 3 bases, with 6 bases of the junction left unmatched. This CDR3 has 14 amino acids. CDR1 and CDR2 from the germline V gene are SGDLS and YYNGEE. This CDR3 is CASSGETGDYEQYF. The CDR3 nucleotides are TGTGCCAGCAGCGGAGAAACAGGGGACTACGAGCAGTACTTC. Full variable domain (rest looked up from reference TRBV9 and TRBJ2-7): DSGVTQTPKHLITATGQRVTLRCSPRSGDLSVYWYQQSLDQGLQFLIQYYNGEERAKGNILERFSAQQFPDLHSELNLSSLELGDSALYFCASSGETGDYEQYFGPGTRLTVT.

The chain recombines TRBV2 with TRBJ2-1; maybe TRBD2 (6 bases). Trimming pared 5 bases from V and 5 bases from J, leaving 10 bases between. The CDR3 loop spans 13 amino acids. Germline V gives CDR1 SNHLY, CDR2 FYNNEI. CDR3 protein: CASSWTTDNEQFF. CDR3 in DNA: TGTGCCAGCAGTTGGACTACCGACAATGAGCAGTTCTTC.

The CDR3 DNA sequence: TGTGCCAGCAGCTCCGCCCGCAGGGGTAACACCGGGGAGCTGTTTTTT. Translation gives CASSSARRGNTGELFF. This chain links TRBV7-8 with TRBJ2-2; tentative D call: TRBD1 (6 bases). Germline CDR1 is SGHVS and CDR2 is FQNEAQ. CDR3 size: 16 residues. Trimming stripped 4 bases from V and 2 bases from J, with 14 bases between.

The V and J genes are TRBV18 and TRBJ1-1; possible D gene TRBD1, 5 bases. The CDR3 runs to 17 residues. Trimming pared 2 bases from V and 0 bases from J, leaving 16 bases between. Germline assignment: CDR1 KGHSH and CDR2 LQKENI. The CDR3 protein is CASSPGRVLLMNTEAFF. In nucleotides, the CDR3 is TGTGCCAGCTCACCAGGCAGGGTCCTTTTAATGAACACTGAAGCTTTCTTT.

V gene TRBV29-1 combines with J gene TRBJ2-1; 12 bases align to TRBD2. The V gene's germline CDR1 is SQVTM and CDR2 ANQGSEA. The CDR3 extends over 16 amino acids. With 1 base clipped from V and 7 bases from J, the junction kept 8 bases outside the gene matches. Here the CDR3 DNA reads TGCAGCGTTGAAGGAGGGCTAGCGGGAGGGGATAATGAGCAGTTCTTC. Translated, it gives CSVEGGLAGGDNEQFF.

This clone was seen only once. The rearrangement joins TRBV5-8 to TRBJ1-2; 7 nucleotides align to TRBD1. This CDR3 region has 15 residues. Germline V gene sequence: CDR1 SGHTS, CDR2 YDEGEE. J gave up 3 bases and V 6 bases, and 11 bases lay outside the gene matches. The CDR3 sequence: CASMRGPRNDYGYTF. The CDR3 coding sequence is TGTGCCAGCATGAGGGGGCCAAGGAACGACTATGGCTACACCTTC. Using reference TRBV5-8 and TRBJ1-2 for the parts outside the CDR3, the full variable domain is EAGVTQSPTHLIKTRGQQATLRCSPISGHTSVYWYQQALGLGLQFLLWYDEGEERNRGNFPPRFSGRQFPNYSSELNVNALELEDSALYLCASMRGPRNDYGYTFGSGTRLTVV.

The chain links TRBV28 to TRBJ2-2, with TRBD2 matching 15 bases. This CDR3 is built from 18 residues. V was clipped by 7 bases and J by 7 bases; unmatched bases: 13. Germline V CDR1 and CDR2: MDHEN, SYDVKM. DNA of the CDR3: TGTGCCAGCATTCACTGGGGACTAGCGGGAGGTAAAAGCGGGGAGCTGTTTTTT. Translating it yields CASIHWGLAGGKSGELFF. The whole variable domain, remainder taken from reference TRBV28 and TRBJ2-2, is DVKVTQSSRYLVKRTGEKVFLECVQDMDHENMFWYRQDPGLGLRLIYFSYDVKMKEKGDIPEGYSVSREKKERFSLILESASTNQTSMYLCASIHWGLAGGKSGELFFGEGSRLTVL.

The chain has TRBV28 and TRBJ2-1; 8 bases align to TRBD2. The CDR3 covers 18 residues. The junction had 15 bases not matched to a gene; V was cut back by 4 bases and J by 4 bases. Germline V gene sequence: CDR1 MDHEN, CDR2 SYDVKM. The CDR3: CASSSGPSGRGVYNEQFF. The DNA for the CDR3 is TGTGCCAGCAGTTCCGGGCCTAGCGGGCGGGGGGTATACAATGAGCAGTTCTTC.

This clone showed up just a few times. The chain employs TRBV27 and TRBJ2-5; possible D gene TRBD1, 6 bases. CDR1 and CDR2 (germline): MNHEY, SMNVEV (reference sequence). The V end was cut by 5 bases, the J end by 1 base, with 20 bases between. The CDR3 is 17 residues long. CDR3 bases: TGTGCCAGCAGTCCAGCAGGGGACGGCTTCTTCCAAGAGACCCAGTACTTC. Protein sequence: CASSPAGDGFFQETQYF.

V usage is TRBV29-1 and J usage is TRBJ2-7; 10 bases map to TRBD1. V lost 7 bases to trimming and J lost 5 bases; unmatched junction nucleotides: 8. This CDR3 comprises 13 residues. Germline CDR1 and CDR2: SQVTM and ANQGSEA. The CDR3 loop is CSAAPGQGDEQYF. The CDR3 coding sequence is TGCAGCGCCGCGCCCGGACAGGGGGACGAGCAGTACTTC.

The chain has TRBV6-2 or TRBV6-3 and TRBJ2-5; possibly TRBD2 for D (5 bases). The CDR3 consists of 15 residues. The germline CDR1 and CDR2 sequences are MNHEY and SVGEGT. V lost 0 bases to trimming and J lost 0 bases, with 8 bases between them. CDR3 in amino acids: CASSYSWRDQETQYF. CDR3 nucleotides: TGTGCCAGCAGTTACTCTTGGCGGGACCAAGAGACCCAGTACTTC.